What follows are 22 T cell receptor beta chains derived from one specimen sequenced in a study of untreated major depressive disorder. Measured with immunoSEQ multiplex PCR; TCRdb has only the in-frame clones, and not every one. Of 20,000 or so clones listed, approximately 87% are singletons. The material sequenced was CD4+ T cells from PBMCs. The receptors shown here come from a woman in her twenties or thirties in good health.

The chain recombines TRBV28 with TRBJ2-7; weak D call: TRBD1 (6 bases). The CDR3 has 14 residues. V was clipped by 6 bases and J by 3 bases, with 15 bases between them. Germline V lookup: CDR1 MDHEN, CDR2 SYDVKM. CDR3 sequence: CASSKRPGDYEQYF. The CDR3 region has the DNA TGTGCCAGCAGCAAGCGTCCAGGGGACTACGAGCAGTACTTC.

J is TRBJ2-5 and V is TRBV5-1, with D tentatively TRBD1 or TRBD2 (5 bases each). This CDR3 is 15 amino acids long. Between the trimmed V and J ends, which lost 1 base and 4 bases, there was a span of 14 bases. CDR1 SGHRS and CDR2 YFSETQ come from the germline V gene. The CDR3 sequence: CASSLYGIQGETQYF. CDR3 nucleotides: TGCGCCAGCAGCTTGTACGGGATTCAGGGAGAGACCCAGTACTTC. Supplemented by reference TRBV5-1 and TRBJ2-5, the full variable domain reads KAGVTQTPRYLIKTRGQQVTLSCSPISGHRSVSWYQQTPGQGLQFLFEYFSETQRNKGNFPGRFSGRQFSNSRSEMNVSTLELGDSALYLCASSLYGIQGETQYFGPGTRLLVL.

The rearrangement joins TRBV27 to TRBJ2-5, with TRBD1 identical over 8 bases. The CDR3 loop spans 16 amino acids. J gave up 9 bases and V 4 bases, and 16 bases lay outside the gene matches. Germline CDR1 MNHEY, CDR2 SMNVEV (reference sequence). DNA of the CDR3: TGTGCCAGCAGTTCCCAGGGACAGGCCGTCGCAAGGGCCCAGTACTTC. Protein: CASSSQGQAVARAQYF.

The chain combines TRBV5-4 with TRBJ2-3; D is unclear. CDR1 is SGHNT, CDR2 YYREEE, per germline (reference sequence). This CDR3 has 11 residues. V was shortened by 2 bases and J by 4 bases, with 2 bases between the two germline ends. The CDR3 here is CASSLADTQYF. The CDR3, as DNA: TGTGCCAGCAGCTTAGCAGATACGCAGTATTTT.

The chain recombines TRBV11-2 with TRBJ1-1; possibly TRBD1 for D (5 bases). This CDR3 is built from 15 residues. Germline CDR1 reads SGHAT; CDR2 reads FQNNGV. Deletions cut 0 bases from V and 1 base from J, with 9 bases between. The DNA for the CDR3 is TGTGCCAGCAGCTTAGAGCCAGGGTCGAACACTGAAGCTTTCTTT. Residues: CASSLEPGSNTEAFF.

This chain uses TRBV6-6 with TRBJ1-2, with no clear D. V lost 2 bases, J lost 4 bases, and 5 bases lay in between. The CDR3 is 12 amino acids. Per the germline V gene, CDR1 is MNHNY and CDR2 is SVGAGI (reference sequence). Here the CDR3 DNA reads TGTGCCAGCAGTTACAAGGGCTATGGCTACACCTTC. This encodes CASSYKGYGYTF.

The chain combines TRBV21-1 with TRBJ2-7; no DNA check was done on the table's D call, TRBD1. TRBV21-1 constitutes a pseudogene. The CDR3 runs 17 residues. The CDR3 here is CASSKAGKGTGTYEQYF. The CDR3 DNA reads TGTGCCAGCAGCAAAGCGGGAAAGGGGACAGGGACCTACGAGCAGTACTTC.

This clone was counted a few times. The rearrangement joins TRBV2 to TRBJ2-1, with TRBD2 identical over 12 bases. Germline V gene sequence: CDR1 SNHLY, CDR2 FYNNEI. This CDR3 comprises 15 residues. J gave up 5 bases and V 7 bases, and 6 bases lay outside the gene matches. The CDR3 region is CASNRLAGVNNEQFF. The CDR3 nucleotides are TGTGCCAGCAATCGACTAGCGGGAGTCAACAATGAGCAGTTCTTC.

This clone is a singleton in its sample. This sequence joins TRBV27 and TRBJ2-1; 8 bases line up with TRBD2. This CDR3 is built from 14 residues. Losses at the gene ends were 7 bases for V and 3 bases for J; bases not matched to a gene: 5. Germline V gives CDR1 MNHEY, CDR2 SMNVEV (reference sequence). The CDR3 DNA is TGTGCCAGCACCTTAGCGGGATACTACAATGAGCAGTTCTTC. Amino acids: CASTLAGYYNEQFF.

V is TRBV27 and J is TRBJ2-3; 13 bases align to TRBD2. Germline CDR1 is MNHEY and CDR2 is SMNVEV (reference sequence). This CDR3 region has 13 residues. V lost 10 bases, J lost 3 bases, and 1 base stayed unmatched. The CDR3 region is CATGLAGTDTQYF. The CDR3, as DNA: TGTGCCACGGGACTAGCGGGAACAGATACGCAGTATTTT.

This sequence joins TRBV6-1 and TRBJ2-3, with a tentative D call TRBD2 (7 bases). There are 16 residues in the CDR3. CDR1 is MNHNS and CDR2 is SASEGT in the germline V gene. V was clipped by 4 bases and J by 6 bases, with 20 bases between them. The DNA of the CDR3 is TGTGCCAGCAGTGGAACAAGGGGGTCCGGGGGGGATACGCAGTATTTT. Translation: CASSGTRGSGGDTQYF.

On this clone itself: Other DNA sequences of this sample code for an identical CDR3. V and J are TRBV6-4 and TRBJ2-2; D not resolved. The V gene's germline CDR1 is MRHNA and CDR2 SNTAGT. With 6 bases removed from V and 2 bases from J, the gap between germline ends came to 4 bases. The CDR3 is 12 amino acids. DNA for the CDR3: TGTGCCAGCAGCCCCAACACCGGGGAGCTGTTTTTT. Translation gives CASSPNTGELFF.

In this sample, this clone turned up a few times. This chain uses TRBV21-1 with TRBJ2-7; TRBD1 was called by the table and not checked on the DNA. TRBV21-1 has pseudogene status. CDR3 size: 15 residues. The CDR3 DNA follows: TGTGCCAGCACCCTGTCAGGGGGAGATCCCCCCGAGCAGTACTTC. The encoded protein is CASTLSGGDPPEQYF.

The rearrangement links TRBV5-1 to TRBJ1-1; D is unclear. The CDR3 is 12 residues long. Germline V lookup: CDR1 SGHRS, CDR2 YFSETQ. The V gene lost 0 bases and the J gene lost 5 bases, with 5 bases spanning the gap. CDR3 nucleotides: TGCGCCAGCAGCTTGGAAAGGACTGAAGCTTTCTTT. It encodes CASSLERTEAFF.

The chain uses TRBV7-2 and TRBJ2-7; a weak D match, TRBD2 (6 bases). Per the germline V gene, CDR1 is SGHTA and CDR2 is FQGNSA. CDR3 size: 16 residues. Deletions cut 4 bases from V and 2 bases from J, with 18 bases between. CDR3 amino acids: CASSSFSGGTPYEQYF. CDR3 coding DNA: TGTGCCAGCAGCTCGTTTAGCGGTGGAACCCCCTACGAGCAGTACTTC.

This clone was detected only once. The rearrangement joins TRBV6-1 to TRBJ1-1; D uncertain. V shed 8 bases and J shed 5 bases, with 12 bases lying between them. Germline V gene sequence: CDR1 MNHNS, CDR2 SASEGT. There are 12 residues in the CDR3. CDR3 amino acids: CASGKGKTEAFF. The CDR3 coding sequence is TGTGCCAGCGGCAAAGGGAAGACTGAAGCTTTCTTT.

This clone was seen a handful of times. The J gene is TRBJ1-2, the V gene TRBV10-1; a weak D match, TRBD1 (5 bases). The germline CDR1 and CDR2 sequences are WNHNN and SYGVQD (reference sequence). V lost 8 bases and J 7 bases, leaving 8 bases between the germline ends. The CDR3 consists of 10 residues. DNA for the CDR3: TGCGCCAGCTGGGGCCCTGGCTACACCTTC. Its translation: CASWGPGYTF.

V and J are TRBV4-2 and TRBJ1-5; 7 bases line up with TRBD1. CDR3 size: 15 residues. With 2 bases clipped from V and 5 bases from J, the junction kept 6 bases outside the gene matches. Germline-derived CDR1 and CDR2 are LGHNA and YNFKEQ. The CDR3 here is CASSQPGQVHQPQHF. The CDR3, as DNA: TGTGCCAGCAGCCAACCCGGACAGGTACATCAGCCCCAGCATTTT.

The genes are TRBV30 and TRBJ2-3, with D perhaps being TRBD1 or TRBD2 (5 bases each). With 5 bases removed from V and 0 bases from J, the gap between germline ends came to 12 bases. Germline CDR1 is GTSNPN and CDR2 is SVGIG (reference sequence). The length of the CDR3 is 14 residues. The CDR3 nucleotides are TGTGCCTGGGAGTGGGGCGGGAGCACAGATACGCAGTATTTT. This sequence encodes CAWEWGGSTDTQYF.

The chain uses TRBV5-1 and TRBJ2-7; 9 bases line up with TRBD2. Germline V CDR1 and CDR2: SGHRS, YFSETQ. Losses at the gene ends were 7 bases for V and 2 bases for J; bases not matched to a gene: 10. This CDR3 comprises 15 residues. CDR3 in DNA: TGCGCCAGCGCCTCGGCGACTAGCGGACCCTACGAGCAGTACTTC. This gives the protein CASASATSGPYEQYF.

The chain links TRBV5-1 to TRBJ2-7; the D gene is possibly TRBD1 (6 bases). This CDR3 has 15 amino acids. Germline CDR1 reads SGHRS; CDR2 reads YFSETQ. With 1 base removed from V and 2 bases from J, the gap between germline ends came to 13 bases. CDR3 residues: CASSLSFEGAYEQYF. In nucleotides, the CDR3 is TGCGCCAGCAGCTTGTCGTTTGAGGGGGCCTACGAGCAGTACTTC.

The rearrangement links TRBV10-3 to TRBJ2-1; 10 nucleotides line up with TRBD2. V shed 3 bases, J shed 7 bases, and the junction held 6 bases outside the gene matches. Germline V lookup: CDR1 ENHRY, CDR2 SYGVKD. The CDR3 length is 15 residues. The DNA of the CDR3 is TGTGCCATCAGTGATCTAGCGGGAGTAGGAAATGAGCAGTTCTTC. Protein product: CAISDLAGVGNEQFF.